This T cell receptor beta chain was identified during a study of blood T cells in healthy people across ages. Study-level results: A conclusive naive versus antigen-experienced comparison was prevented by the unsorted PBMCs.

The study recruited healthy Caucasian donors from Russia who were aged about 6 to 90. For this clonotype: Its antigen is currently unknown.

Combining a sample-barcoded 5' primer with a J-beta primer mix, a second PCR ran for roughly 6 to 12 cycles. From the 5' RACE reads, TCRdb called clonotypes with MiXCR, one entry per CDR3 protein. Altogether 650,000 to 1,000,000 distinct CDR3 sequences are present, 35% to 50% being singletons, with the ten largest covering over 15%. CDR1 and CDR2 (germline): SEHNR, FQNEAQ (reference sequence). The CDR3 extends over 13 amino acids. The V end was cut by 4 bases, the J end by 0 bases, with 7 bases between. Specimen: blood. The sequence was obtained from an older man in good health. The chain carries TRBV7-9 and TRBJ2-7; D is uncertain. CDR3 nucleotides: TGTGCCAGCAGCTGGACCCCCTCCTACGAGCAGTACTTC. Translated, it gives CASSWTPSYEQYF.